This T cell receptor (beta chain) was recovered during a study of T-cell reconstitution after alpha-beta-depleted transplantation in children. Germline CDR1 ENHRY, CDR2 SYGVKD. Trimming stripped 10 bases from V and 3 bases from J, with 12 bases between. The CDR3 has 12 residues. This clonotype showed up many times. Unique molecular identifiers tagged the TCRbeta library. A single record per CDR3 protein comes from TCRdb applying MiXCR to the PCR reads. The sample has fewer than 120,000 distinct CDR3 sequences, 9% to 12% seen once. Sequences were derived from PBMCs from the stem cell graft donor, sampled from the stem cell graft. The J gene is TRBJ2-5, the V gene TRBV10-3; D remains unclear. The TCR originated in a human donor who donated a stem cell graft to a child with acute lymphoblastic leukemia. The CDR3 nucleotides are TGTGCCACCGCGGATGGGGAAGAGACCCAGTACTTC. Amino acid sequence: CATADGEETQYF.